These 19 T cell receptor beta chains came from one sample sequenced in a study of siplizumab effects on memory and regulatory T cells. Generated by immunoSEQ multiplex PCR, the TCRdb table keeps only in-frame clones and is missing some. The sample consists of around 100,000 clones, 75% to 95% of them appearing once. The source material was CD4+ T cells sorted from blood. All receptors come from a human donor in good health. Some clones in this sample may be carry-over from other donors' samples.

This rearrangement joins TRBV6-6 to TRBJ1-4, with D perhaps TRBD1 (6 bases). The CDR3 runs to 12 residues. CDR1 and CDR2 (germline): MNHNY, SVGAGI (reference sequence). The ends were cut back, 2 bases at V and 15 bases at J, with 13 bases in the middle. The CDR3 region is CASSYTQGLVFF. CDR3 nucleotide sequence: TGTGCCAGCAGTTACACCCAGGGGTTAGTGTTTTTT.

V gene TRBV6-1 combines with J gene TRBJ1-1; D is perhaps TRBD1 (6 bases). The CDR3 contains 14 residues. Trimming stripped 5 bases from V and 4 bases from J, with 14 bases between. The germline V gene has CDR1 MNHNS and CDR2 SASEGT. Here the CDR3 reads CASSLSRGSTEAFF. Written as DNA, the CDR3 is TGTGCCAGCAGTTTGAGCAGGGGAAGCACTGAAGCTTTCTTT.

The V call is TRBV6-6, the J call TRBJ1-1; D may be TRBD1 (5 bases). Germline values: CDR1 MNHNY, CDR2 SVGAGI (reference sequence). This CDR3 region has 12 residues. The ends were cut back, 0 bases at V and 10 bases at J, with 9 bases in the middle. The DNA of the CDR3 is TGTGCCAGCAGTTACTCAGGCGGGGGAGCTTTCTTT. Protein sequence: CASSYSGGGAFF.

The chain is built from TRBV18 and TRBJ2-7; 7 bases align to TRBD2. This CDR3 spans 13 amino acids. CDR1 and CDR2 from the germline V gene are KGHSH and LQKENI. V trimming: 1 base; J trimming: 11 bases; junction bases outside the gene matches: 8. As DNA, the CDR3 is TGTGCCAGCTCACCACTGCTAGCGGAGGGCGAGTACTTC. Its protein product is CASSPLLAEGEYF.

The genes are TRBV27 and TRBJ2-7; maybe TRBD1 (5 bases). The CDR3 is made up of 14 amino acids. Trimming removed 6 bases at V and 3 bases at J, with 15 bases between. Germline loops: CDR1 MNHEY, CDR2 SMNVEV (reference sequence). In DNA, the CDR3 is TGTGCCAGCAGCCATGGGGCCAAGGGCTACGAGCAGTACTTC. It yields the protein CASSHGAKGYEQYF.

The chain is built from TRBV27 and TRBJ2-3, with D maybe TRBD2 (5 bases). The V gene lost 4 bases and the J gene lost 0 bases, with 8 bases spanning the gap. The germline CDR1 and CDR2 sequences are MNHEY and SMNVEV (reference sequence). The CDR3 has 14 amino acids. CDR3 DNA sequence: TGTGCCAGCAGTTCTAGCAACAGCACAGATACGCAGTATTTT. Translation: CASSSSNSTDTQYF.

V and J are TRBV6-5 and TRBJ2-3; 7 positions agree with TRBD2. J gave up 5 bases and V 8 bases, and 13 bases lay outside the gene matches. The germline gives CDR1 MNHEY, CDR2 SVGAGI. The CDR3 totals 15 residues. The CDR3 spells CASRLGRGGGDTQYF. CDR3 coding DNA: TGTGCCAGCCGTCTCGGAAGGGGCGGGGGAGATACGCAGTATTTT.

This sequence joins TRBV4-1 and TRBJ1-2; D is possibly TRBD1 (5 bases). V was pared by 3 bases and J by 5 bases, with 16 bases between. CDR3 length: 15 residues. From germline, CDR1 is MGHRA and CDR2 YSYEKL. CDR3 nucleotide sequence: TGCGCCAGCAGCCAGGGGCAGGGCGCCTTATATGGCTACACCTTC. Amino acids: CASSQGQGALYGYTF.

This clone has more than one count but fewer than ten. CDR3 sequence reads: CASSLAGGDRTYGYTF. The CDR3 DNA reads as TGTGCCAGCAGCTTAGCAGGAGGGGACAGGACCTATGGCTACACCTTC. This chain uses TRBV7-9 with TRBJ1-2, with TRBD1 identical over 8 bases. This CDR3 comprises 16 residues. Per germline, CDR1 SEHNR and CDR2 FQNEAQ (reference sequence). V gave up 0 bases and J gave up 4 bases; unmatched junction bases: 7.

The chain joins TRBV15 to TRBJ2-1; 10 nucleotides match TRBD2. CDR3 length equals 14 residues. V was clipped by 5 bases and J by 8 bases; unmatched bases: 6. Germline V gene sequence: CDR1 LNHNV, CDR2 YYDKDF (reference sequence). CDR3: CATSPSGSRDEQFF. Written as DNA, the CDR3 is TGTGCCACCAGCCCTAGCGGGAGTAGAGATGAGCAGTTCTTC.

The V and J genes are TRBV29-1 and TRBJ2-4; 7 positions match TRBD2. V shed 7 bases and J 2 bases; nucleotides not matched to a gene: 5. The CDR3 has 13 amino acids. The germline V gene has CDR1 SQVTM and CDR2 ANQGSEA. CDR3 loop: CSGALATKNIQYF. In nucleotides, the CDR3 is TGCAGCGGAGCACTAGCGACCAAAAACATTCAGTACTTC.

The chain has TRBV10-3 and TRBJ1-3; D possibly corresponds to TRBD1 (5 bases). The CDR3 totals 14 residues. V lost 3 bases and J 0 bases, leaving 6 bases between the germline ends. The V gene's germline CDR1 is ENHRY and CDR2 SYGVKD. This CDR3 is CAISEDSSGNTIYF. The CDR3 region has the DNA TGTGCCATCAGTGAAGACAGCTCTGGAAACACCATATATTTT.

The CDR3 protein is CATLGRSAGELFF. The CDR3 DNA sequence: TGTGCTACCCTGGGGCGGAGTGCCGGGGAGCTGTTTTTT. The rearrangement joins TRBV7-7 to TRBJ2-2; D is possibly TRBD1 (5 bases). The CDR3 is made up of 13 amino acids. CDR1 and CDR2 (germline): SSHAT, FNYEAQ (reference sequence).

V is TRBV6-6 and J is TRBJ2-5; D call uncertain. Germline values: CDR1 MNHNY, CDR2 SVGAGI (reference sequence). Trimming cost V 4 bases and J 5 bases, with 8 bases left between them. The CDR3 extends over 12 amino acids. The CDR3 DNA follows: TGTGCCAGCAGTTCTGGGATTGAGACCCAGTACTTC. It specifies CASSSGIETQYF.

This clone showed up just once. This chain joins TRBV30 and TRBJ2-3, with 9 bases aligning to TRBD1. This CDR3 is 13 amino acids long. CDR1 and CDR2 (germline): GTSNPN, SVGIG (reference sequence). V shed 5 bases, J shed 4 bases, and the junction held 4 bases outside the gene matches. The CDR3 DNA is TGTGCCTGGCAGGACAGGGGTTCAGATACGCAGTATTTT. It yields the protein CAWQDRGSDTQYF.

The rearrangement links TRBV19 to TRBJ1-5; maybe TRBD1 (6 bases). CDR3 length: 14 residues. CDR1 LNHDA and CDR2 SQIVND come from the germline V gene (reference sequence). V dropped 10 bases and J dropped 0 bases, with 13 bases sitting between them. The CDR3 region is CATATGYSNQPQHF. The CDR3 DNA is TGTGCCACCGCGACAGGATATAGCAATCAGCCCCAGCATTTT. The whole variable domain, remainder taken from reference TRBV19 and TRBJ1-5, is DGGITQSPKYLFRKEGQNVTLSCEQNLNHDAMYWYRQDPGQGLRLIYYSQIVNDFQKGDIAEGYSVSREKKESFPLTVTSAQKNPTAFYLCATATGYSNQPQHFGDGTRLSIL.

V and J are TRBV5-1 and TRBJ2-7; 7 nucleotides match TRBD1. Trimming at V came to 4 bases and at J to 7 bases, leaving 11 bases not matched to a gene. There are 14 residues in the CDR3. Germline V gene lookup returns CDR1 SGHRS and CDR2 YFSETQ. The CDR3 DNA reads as TGCGCCAGCAGCCCCCGACAGGGCCCAGGGGAGCAGTACTTC. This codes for CASSPRQGPGEQYF.

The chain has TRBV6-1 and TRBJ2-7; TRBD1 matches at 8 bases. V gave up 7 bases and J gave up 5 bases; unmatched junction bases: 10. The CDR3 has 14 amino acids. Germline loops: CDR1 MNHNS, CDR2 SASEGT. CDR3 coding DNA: TGTGCCAGCATCAACGGGGACAGGAAGAACGAGCAGTACTTC. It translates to CASINGDRKNEQYF.

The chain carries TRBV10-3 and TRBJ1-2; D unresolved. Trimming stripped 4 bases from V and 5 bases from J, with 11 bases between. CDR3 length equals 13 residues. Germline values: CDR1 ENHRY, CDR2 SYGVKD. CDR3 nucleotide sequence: TGTGCCATCAGTGTGGAACGGGTATATGGCTACACCTTC. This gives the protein CAISVERVYGYTF.